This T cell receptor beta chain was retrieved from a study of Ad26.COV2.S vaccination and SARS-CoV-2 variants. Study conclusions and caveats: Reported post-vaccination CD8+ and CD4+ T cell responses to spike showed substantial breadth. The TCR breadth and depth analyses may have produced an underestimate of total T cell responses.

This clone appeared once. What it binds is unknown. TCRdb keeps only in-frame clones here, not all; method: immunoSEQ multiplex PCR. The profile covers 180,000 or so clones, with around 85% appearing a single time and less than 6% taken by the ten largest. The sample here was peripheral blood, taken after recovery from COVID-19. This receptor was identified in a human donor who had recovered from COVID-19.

The CDR3 DNA follows: TGTGCCAGCAGCACGCATCTAGCGGGAGGGCCAGGGTCCCAGTACTTC. Its protein is CASSTHLAGGPGSQYF. This chain joins TRBV7-2 and TRBJ2-5; TRBD2 agrees at 12 bases. Germline V gene data show CDR1 as SGHTA and CDR2 as FQGNSA. The CDR3 runs to 16 residues. The J segment lost 9 bases and the V segment lost 5 bases, leaving 13 bases of the junction unmatched.